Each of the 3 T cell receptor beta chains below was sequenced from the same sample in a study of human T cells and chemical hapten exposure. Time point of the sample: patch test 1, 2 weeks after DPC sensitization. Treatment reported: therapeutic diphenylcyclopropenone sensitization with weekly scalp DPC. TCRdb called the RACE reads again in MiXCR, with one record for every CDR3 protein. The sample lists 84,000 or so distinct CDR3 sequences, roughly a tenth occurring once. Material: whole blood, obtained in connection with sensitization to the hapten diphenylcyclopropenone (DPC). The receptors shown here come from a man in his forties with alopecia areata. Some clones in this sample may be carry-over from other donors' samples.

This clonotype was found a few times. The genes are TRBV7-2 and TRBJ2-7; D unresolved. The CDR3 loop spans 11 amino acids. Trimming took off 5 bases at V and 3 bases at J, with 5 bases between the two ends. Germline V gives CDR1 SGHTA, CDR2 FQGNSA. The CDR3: CASSAVYEQYF. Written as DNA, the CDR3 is TGTGCCAGCAGCGCCGTCTACGAGCAGTACTTC.

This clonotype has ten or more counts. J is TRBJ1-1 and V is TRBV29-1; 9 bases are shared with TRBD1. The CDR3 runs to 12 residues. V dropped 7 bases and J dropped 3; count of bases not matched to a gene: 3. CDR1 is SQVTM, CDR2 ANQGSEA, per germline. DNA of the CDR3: TGCAGCGGAGGACAGGGGTACACTGAAGCTTTCTTT. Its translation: CSGGQGYTEAFF.

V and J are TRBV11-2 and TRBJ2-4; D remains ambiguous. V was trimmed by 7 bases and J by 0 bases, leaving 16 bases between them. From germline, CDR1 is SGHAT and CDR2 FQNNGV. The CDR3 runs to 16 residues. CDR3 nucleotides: TGTGCCAGCAAACACGGCCGGTCCCTAGCCAAAAACATTCAGTACTTC. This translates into CASKHGRSLAKNIQYF. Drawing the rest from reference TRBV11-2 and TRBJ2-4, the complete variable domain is EAGVAQSPRYKIIEKRQSVAFWCNPISGHATLYWYQQILGQGPKLLIQFQNNGVVDDSQLPKDRFSAERLKGVDSTLKIQPAKLEDSAVYLCASKHGRSLAKNIQYFGAGTRLSVL.